The TCR beta chain described here comes from a study of cytomegalovirus exposure and HLA in healthy donors. CDR1 is LNHDA, CDR2 SQIVND, per germline (reference sequence). V lost 9 bases and J 6 bases, leaving 21 bases between the germline ends. CDR3 length: 15 amino acids. The sample holds a few counts of this clone. No antigen is known for it. Generated by immunoSEQ multiplex PCR, the TCRdb table keeps only in-frame clones and is missing some. The sample consists of over 150,000 clones, about 86% of them appearing once. Overall study findings and caveats: Despite most TCR sequences being rare, some public TCRs occurred in many donors.

What was sequenced was PBMCs. This chain connects TRBV19 to TRBJ2-1; D is possibly TRBD2 (5 bases). This TCR was sampled from a human donor in good health. The CDR3: CASRYGLMPSNEQFF. The CDR3 coding sequence is TGTGCCAGCAGGTATGGACTCATGCCCTCCAATGAGCAGTTCTTC.